This is a list of T cell receptor beta chains from one sample in a study of shared clonotypes between healthy human individuals. Here immunoSEQ multiplex PCR was the method, and the copy in TCRdb shows in-frame clones only, minus some. The table records about 820,000 clones, 85% to 95% of them present only once. The specimen was naive CD8+ T cells sorted from blood. The origin of the receptors is a man aged 25-45 years in good health. The CDR3 runs from the conserved cysteine through the conserved F or W. The order of the fields is V gene, CDR3 protein.

v_gene: TRBV11-2
CDR3aa: CASSPFPTEPNTGELFF

v_gene: TRBV10-1
CDR3aa: CASSEAKNYGYTF

v_gene: TRBV28
CDR3aa: CASSATGLGDEQYF

v_gene: TRBV7-9
CDR3aa: CASSLRDWTYNEQFF

v_gene: TRBV21-1
CDR3aa: CASSKTGSPEQYF

v_gene: TRBV7-9
CDR3aa: CASSTGTSGRALHEQYF

v_gene: TRBV29-1
CDR3aa: CSVSQGGLQGEQYF

v_gene: TRBV10-3
CDR3aa: CAIGTTGTGRDEQYF

v_gene: TRBV7-7
CDR3aa: CASSLFGGAGSRHTEAFF

v_gene: TRBV7-9
CDR3aa: CASSFVAGDGSDTQYF

v_gene: TRBV28
CDR3aa: CASSTGYGNQPQHF

v_gene: TRBV5-8
CDR3aa: CASSRREGGSYEQYF

v_gene: TRBV6-1
CDR3aa: CASRGSTSNEQFF

v_gene: TRBV5-1
CDR3aa: CASSLAEPYEQYF

v_gene: TRBV27
CDR3aa: CASSFLAGAEEQYF

v_gene: TRBV6-6
CDR3aa: CASSYDNYEQYF

v_gene: TRBV10-3
CDR3aa: CAISEGDSPGAKLFF

v_gene: TRBV7-9
CDR3aa: CASSPYDSYEQYF

v_gene: TRBV9
CDR3aa: CASSVARGGVKNYGYTF

v_gene: TRBV5-4
CDR3aa: CASSFGGGPVEQYF

v_gene: TRBV28
CDR3aa: CASNIFAWYQETQYF

v_gene: TRBV10-3
CDR3aa: CAKLRVPEQYF

v_gene: TRBV19
CDR3aa: CASSWDTYSNQPQHF

v_gene: TRBV11-2
CDR3aa: CASSLWRQPYEQYF

v_gene: TRBV10-2
CDR3aa: CASRGTSSSYEQYF

v_gene: TRBV7-9
CDR3aa: CASSLGGSGDGSRDEQYF

v_gene: TRBV28
CDR3aa: CASSSMDSPSTDTQYF

v_gene: TRBV7-2
CDR3aa: CASSLGTTPTYEQYF

v_gene: TRBV7-9
CDR3aa: CASSRTGVEQYF

v_gene: TRBV27
CDR3aa: CASSSPWGAGGMDEQFF

v_gene: TRBV27
CDR3aa: CASGVTGDEQYF

v_gene: TRBV5-5
CDR3aa: CASRFPGGPLSNEQYF

v_gene: TRBV6-1
CDR3aa: CASSDTGVYGANVLTF

v_gene: TRBV9
CDR3aa: CASSVERDTGELFF

v_gene: TRBV5-1
CDR3aa: CASSLYAGTRDYEQFF

v_gene: TRBV6-5
CDR3aa: CASSLAGESTDTQYF

v_gene: TRBV7-8
CDR3aa: CASSLGRGLSNQPQHF

v_gene: TRBV11-2
CDR3aa: CASSLGRTGANVLTF

v_gene: TRBV7-8
CDR3aa: CASRFGLALSTGELFF

v_gene: TRBV27
CDR3aa: CASSLLLAGGADTQYF

v_gene: TRBV10-2
CDR3aa: CASTPGGAPYHYEQYF